This T cell receptor (beta chain) is drawn from a study of T cells in Graves' hyperthyroidism and ophthalmopathy. The TCR beta CDR3 regions underwent amplification using RNA transcripts as the source. During a first-round RT-PCR of the TCR CDR3, the HTBI primer set was used. TCRdb ran MiXCR on the multiplex PCR reads and lists one entry per CDR3 protein. The repertoire holds about 200,000 distinct CDR3 sequences, with around 16% as singletons. After removal of 6 bases from V and 6 bases from J, the junction contained 7 bases not matched to a gene. Germline V gives CDR1 MNHNS, CDR2 SASEGT. The length of the CDR3 is 15 residues. Approximately 9.3 ml of fresh peripheral blood supplied the PBMCs.

The J gene is TRBJ2-2, the V gene TRBV6-1, with TRBD1 identical over 10 bases. This TCR was sampled from a woman aged 50 to 65 with Graves' hyperthyroidism. Sequencing was carried out using blood. The CDR3 DNA follows: TGTGCCAGCAGCCCCGGGACAGGGGTGTCCGGGGAGCTGTTTTTT. It yields the protein CASSPGTGVSGELFF.